This TCR beta chain was retrieved from a study of blood T cell repertoires in COVID-19 (dated by TCRdb to the early 2020s). For the study in its entirety: Collaborator samples came from the United States, Italy and Spain and covered acute and convalescent phases of COVID-19. The material from the prospective study consisted of cDNA or gDNA derived from T cells, B-cell-depleted T cells, or PBMCs. Samples were obtained from the ongoing ImmuneRACE study (first 160 participants) and from some 1,300 subjects provided by 6 global collaborators. Subjects who had been exposed to COVID-19, were actively infected with it, or had recovered from it provided the deeply sampled blood TCRbeta repertoires that made up the dataset. Sample metadata almost always included a de-identified subject ID, COVID-19 status, age in years and sex. Where available, HLA class I and class II types were obtained from metadata supplied by the sample provider rather than from assay-based typing. The repertoires were released in a freely available public database meant as a resource for research on the immune response to SARS-CoV-2.

Note on this clone: The antigen it binds to is not known. No much larger clone is present one base from it, and per-base qualities are unavailable.

Trimming removed 3 bases from V and 5 bases from J, leaving 11 bases between the germline ends. Including cysteine and phenylalanine, the CDR3 has 14 amino acids. Of the read, only the CDR3 DNA is kept; its 42 bases are in frame from base 1. For CDR1 and CDR2, the germline V gene lists LGHNA and YSLEER. TCRbeta CDR3 regions were amplified from genomic DNA by means of the immunoSEQ Assay, a bias-controlled multiplex PCR. On the authors' methods: Nucleated cell counts per sample were estimated from amplification of reference gene primers within the assay. To quantify the absolute abundance of each unique TCRbeta CDR3 rearrangement, sequence reads were collapsed and filtered. For each sample, productive Simpson clonality was calculated as the square root of Simpson's diversity index across productive rearrangements. This is the immuneACCESS table as TCRdb keeps it, with only in-frame sequences that have V and J called. A part of the clones is gone; compared with another copy, unresolved V genes explain less than half, and the rest is unexplained. V and J calls and clone size follow that table, whereas D and trimming were derived from the DNA. For this sample there are over 100,000 clones; just under 95% appear just once. Of the sample, more than 1.5% falls within the top ten clones.

Summary of the overall study and its limitations: The amount of clinical and demographic metadata varied by source and participant and was provided uncurated.

In Seattle, one collaborating source enrolled patients while the infection was active and tracked those patients longitudinally over the course of disease. Collaborating institutions collected whole blood in K2EDTA tubes following their own protocols. For TCRbeta analysis, collaborators shipped samples as frozen whole blood, isolated PBMCs, or DNA extracted from either of those sample types. The sequence was obtained from a woman aged 45-65 years with COVID-19, enrolled during active disease. The rearranged chain carries TRBV4-3 and TRBJ1-5; D gene: possibly TRBD1, on 5 matching bases. Sequencing used peripheral blood. The CDR3 protein: CASSQETAYQPQHF. The DNA sequence is as follows: TGCGCCAGCAGCCAGGAGACAGCGTATCAGCCCCAGCATTTT.